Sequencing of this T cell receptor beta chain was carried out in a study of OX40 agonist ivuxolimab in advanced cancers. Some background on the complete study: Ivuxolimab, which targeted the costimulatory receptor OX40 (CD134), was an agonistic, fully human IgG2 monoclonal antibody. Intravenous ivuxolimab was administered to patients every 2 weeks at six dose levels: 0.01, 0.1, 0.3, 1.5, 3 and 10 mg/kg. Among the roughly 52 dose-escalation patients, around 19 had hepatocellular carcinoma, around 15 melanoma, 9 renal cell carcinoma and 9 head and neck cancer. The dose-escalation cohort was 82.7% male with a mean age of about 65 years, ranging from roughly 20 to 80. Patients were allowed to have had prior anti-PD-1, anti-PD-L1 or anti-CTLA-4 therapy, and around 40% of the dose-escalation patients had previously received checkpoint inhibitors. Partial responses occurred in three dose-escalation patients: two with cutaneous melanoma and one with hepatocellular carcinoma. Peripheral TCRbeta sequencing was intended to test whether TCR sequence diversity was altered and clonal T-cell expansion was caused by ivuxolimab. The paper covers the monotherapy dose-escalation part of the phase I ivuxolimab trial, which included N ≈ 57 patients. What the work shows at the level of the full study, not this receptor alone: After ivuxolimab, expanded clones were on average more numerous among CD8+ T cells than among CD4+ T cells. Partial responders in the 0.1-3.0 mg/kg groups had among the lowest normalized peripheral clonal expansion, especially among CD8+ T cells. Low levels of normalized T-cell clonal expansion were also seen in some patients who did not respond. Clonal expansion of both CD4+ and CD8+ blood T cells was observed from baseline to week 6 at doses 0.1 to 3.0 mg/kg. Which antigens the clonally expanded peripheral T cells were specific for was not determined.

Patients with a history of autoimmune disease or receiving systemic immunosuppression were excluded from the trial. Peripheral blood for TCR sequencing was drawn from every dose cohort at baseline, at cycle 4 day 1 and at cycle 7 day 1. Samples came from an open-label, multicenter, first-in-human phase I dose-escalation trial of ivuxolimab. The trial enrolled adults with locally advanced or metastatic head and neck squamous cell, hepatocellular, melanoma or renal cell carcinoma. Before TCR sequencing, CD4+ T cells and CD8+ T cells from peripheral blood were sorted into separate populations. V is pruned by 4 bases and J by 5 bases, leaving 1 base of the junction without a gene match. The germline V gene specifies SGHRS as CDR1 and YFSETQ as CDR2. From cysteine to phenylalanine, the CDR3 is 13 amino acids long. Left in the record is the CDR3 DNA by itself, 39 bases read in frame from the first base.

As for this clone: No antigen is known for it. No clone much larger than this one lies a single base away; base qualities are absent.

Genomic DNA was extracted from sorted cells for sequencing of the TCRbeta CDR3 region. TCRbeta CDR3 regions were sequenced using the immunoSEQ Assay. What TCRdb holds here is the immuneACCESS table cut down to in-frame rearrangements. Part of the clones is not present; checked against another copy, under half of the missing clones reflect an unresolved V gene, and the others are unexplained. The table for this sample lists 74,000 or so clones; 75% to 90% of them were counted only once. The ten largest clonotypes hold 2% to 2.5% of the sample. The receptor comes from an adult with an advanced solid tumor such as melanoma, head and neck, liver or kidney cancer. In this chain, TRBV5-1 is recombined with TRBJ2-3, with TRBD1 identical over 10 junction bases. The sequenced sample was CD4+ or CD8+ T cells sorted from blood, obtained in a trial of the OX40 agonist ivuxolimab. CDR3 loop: CASSGTGEDTQYF. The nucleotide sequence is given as TGCGCCAGCAGCGGGACAGGGGAAGATACGCAGTATTTT. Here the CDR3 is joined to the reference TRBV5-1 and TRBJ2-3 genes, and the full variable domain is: KAGVTQTPRYLIKTRGQQVTLSCSPISGHRSVSWYQQTPGQGLQFLFEYFSETQRNKGNFPGRFSGRQFSNSRSEMNVSTLELGDSALYLCASSGTGEDTQYFGPGTRLTVL.